This TCR beta chain was identified in a study of blood T cell repertoires in COVID-19. Background on the study: Sample material is recorded as cDNA or gDNA derived from T cells, B-cell-depleted T cells, or PBMCs.

The CDR3 is 13 residues long. V lost 0 bases, J lost 7 bases, and 4 bases stayed unmatched. CDR1 is GTSNPN and CDR2 is SVGIG in the germline V gene (reference sequence). Per the original data handling: How many nucleated cells were present was estimated from reference gene primer amplification. Produced via immunoSEQ multiplex PCR; TCRdb's table is partial and in-frame only. The V and J calls and the clone size are those of that table, but D and trimming were determined from the DNA. Counted here are a few hundred thousand clones, roughly 82% occurring once; the ten biggest clones make up 9.7%. The sequence was collected from a man in his fifties or sixties with active or convalescent COVID-19. The chain uses TRBV30 and TRBJ1-2; 8 bases agree with TRBD1. Sequenced material: peripheral blood. In DNA form, the CDR3 reads TGTGCCTGGAGTGTAAGGACAGGGTCTGGCTACACCTTC. This sequence encodes CAWSVRTGSGYTF.